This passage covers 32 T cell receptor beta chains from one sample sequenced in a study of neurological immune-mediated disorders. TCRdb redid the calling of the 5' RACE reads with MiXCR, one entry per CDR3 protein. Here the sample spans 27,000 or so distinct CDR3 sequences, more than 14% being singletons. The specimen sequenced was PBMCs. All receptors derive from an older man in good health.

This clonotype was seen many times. DNA for the CDR3: TGTGCCAGCAGTTACTCGTCCGAGACCCAGTACTTC. This sequence encodes CASSYSSETQYF. The chain recombines TRBV6-6 with TRBJ2-5; unclear D gene. The CDR3 extends over 12 amino acids. Germline CDR1 reads MNHNY; CDR2 reads SVGAGI (reference sequence). The V gene lost 0 bases and the J gene lost 5 bases, with 4 bases spanning the gap.

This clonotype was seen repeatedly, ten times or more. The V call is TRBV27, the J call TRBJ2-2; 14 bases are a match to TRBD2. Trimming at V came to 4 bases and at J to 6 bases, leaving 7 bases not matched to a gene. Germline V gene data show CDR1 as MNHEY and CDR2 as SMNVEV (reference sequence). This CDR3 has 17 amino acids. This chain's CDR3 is CASSSLRTSGGSGELFF. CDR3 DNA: TGTGCCAGCAGTTCTCTGAGGACTAGCGGGGGGTCCGGGGAGCTGTTTTTT.

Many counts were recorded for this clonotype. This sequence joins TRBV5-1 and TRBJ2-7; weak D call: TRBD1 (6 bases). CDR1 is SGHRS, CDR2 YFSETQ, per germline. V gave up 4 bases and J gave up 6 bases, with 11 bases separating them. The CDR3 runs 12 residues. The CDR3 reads CASSRGGAEQYF. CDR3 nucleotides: TGCGCCAGCAGCCGAGGGGGTGCCGAGCAGTACTTC.

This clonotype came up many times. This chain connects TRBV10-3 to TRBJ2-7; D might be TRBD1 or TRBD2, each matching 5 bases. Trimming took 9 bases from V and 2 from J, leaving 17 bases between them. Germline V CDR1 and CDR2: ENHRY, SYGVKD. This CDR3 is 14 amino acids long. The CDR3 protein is CAIRSLGTPYEQYF. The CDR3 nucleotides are TGTGCCATTCGATCTCTGGGGACCCCCTACGAGCAGTACTTC.

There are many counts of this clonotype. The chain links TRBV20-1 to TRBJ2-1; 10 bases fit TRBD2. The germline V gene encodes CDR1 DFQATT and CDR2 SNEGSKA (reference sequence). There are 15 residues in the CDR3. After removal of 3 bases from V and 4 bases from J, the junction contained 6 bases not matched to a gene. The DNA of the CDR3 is TGCAGTGCTAGGGTTAGCGGGGGGTGGTACAATGAGCAGTTCTTC. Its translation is CSARVSGGWYNEQFF.

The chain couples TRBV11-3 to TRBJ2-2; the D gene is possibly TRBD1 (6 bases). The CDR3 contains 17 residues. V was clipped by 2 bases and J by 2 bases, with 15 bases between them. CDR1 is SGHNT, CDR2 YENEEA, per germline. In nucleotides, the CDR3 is TGTGCCAGCAGCTTACGCTGGACAGACCCTAACACCGGGGAGCTGTTTTTT. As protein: CASSLRWTDPNTGELFF.

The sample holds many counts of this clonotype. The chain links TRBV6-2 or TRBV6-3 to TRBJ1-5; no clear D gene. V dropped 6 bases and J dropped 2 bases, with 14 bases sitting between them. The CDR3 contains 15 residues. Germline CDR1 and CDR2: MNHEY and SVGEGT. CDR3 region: CASSTRGGGNQPQHF. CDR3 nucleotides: TGTGCCAGCAGCACCCGGGGAGGAGGCAATCAGCCCCAGCATTTT.

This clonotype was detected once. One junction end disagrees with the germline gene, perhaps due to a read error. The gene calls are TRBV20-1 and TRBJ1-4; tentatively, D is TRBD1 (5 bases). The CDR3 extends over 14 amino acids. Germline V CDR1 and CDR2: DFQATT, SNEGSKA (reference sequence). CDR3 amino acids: CSALVGETSEKLFF. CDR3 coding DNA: TGCAGTGCACTAGTGGGGGAAACTAGTGAAAAACTATTTTTT.

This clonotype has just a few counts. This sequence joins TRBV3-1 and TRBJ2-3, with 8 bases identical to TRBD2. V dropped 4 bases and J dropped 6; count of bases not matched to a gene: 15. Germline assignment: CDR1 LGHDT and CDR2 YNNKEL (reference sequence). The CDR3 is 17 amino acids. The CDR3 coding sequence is TGTGCCAGCAGCCTTTCGACTAGGCGGGGGGCCATGGATACGCAGTATTTT. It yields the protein CASSLSTRRGAMDTQYF.

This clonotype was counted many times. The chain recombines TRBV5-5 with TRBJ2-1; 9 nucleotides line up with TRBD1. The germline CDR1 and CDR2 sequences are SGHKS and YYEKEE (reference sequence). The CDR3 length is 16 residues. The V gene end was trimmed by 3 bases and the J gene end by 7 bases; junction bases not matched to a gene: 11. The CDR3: CASSSKGQGFRNEQFF. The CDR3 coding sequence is TGTGCCAGCAGCTCCAAAGGACAGGGGTTTCGGAATGAGCAGTTCTTC.

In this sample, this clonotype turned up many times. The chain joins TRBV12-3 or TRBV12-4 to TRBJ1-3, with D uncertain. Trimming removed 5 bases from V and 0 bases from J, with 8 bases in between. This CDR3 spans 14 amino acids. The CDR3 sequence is CASSTDTSGNTIYF. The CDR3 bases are TGTGCCAGCAGTACCGACACCTCTGGAAACACCATATATTTT.

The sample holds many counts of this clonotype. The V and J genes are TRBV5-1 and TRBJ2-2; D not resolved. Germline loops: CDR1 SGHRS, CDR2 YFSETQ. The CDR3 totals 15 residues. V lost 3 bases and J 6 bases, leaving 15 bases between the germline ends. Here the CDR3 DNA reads TGCGCCAGCAGCTCCTACCAGCAGGTAGCCGGGGAGCTGTTTTTT. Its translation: CASSSYQQVAGELFF.

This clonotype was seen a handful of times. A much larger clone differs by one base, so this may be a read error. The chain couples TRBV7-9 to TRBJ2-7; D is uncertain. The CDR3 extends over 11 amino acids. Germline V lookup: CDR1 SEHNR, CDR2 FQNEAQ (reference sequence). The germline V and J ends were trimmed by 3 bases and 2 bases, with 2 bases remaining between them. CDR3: CASSLTYEQYF. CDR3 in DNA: TGTGCCAGCAGCTTGACCTACGAGCAGTACTTC.

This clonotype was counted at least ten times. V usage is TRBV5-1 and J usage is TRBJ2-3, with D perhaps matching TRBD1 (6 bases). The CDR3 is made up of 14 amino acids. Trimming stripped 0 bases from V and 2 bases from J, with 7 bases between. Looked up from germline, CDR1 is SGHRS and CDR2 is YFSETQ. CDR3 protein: CASSLGQDTDTQYF. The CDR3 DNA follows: TGCGCCAGCAGCTTGGGACAGGACACAGATACGCAGTATTTT.

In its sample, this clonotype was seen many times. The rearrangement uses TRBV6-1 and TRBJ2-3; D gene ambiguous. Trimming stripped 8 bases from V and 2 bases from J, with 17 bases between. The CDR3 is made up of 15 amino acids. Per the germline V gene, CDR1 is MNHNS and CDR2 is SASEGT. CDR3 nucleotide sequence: TGTGCCAGCTCCCTACCCCGACCCGTCACAGATACGCAGTATTTT. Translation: CASSLPRPVTDTQYF.

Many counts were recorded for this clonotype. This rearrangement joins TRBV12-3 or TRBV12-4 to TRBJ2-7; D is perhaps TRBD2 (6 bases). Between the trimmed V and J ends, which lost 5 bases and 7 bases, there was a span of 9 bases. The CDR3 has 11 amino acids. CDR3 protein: CASSGGGEQYF. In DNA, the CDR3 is TGTGCCAGCAGTGGTGGGGGGGAGCAGTACTTC.

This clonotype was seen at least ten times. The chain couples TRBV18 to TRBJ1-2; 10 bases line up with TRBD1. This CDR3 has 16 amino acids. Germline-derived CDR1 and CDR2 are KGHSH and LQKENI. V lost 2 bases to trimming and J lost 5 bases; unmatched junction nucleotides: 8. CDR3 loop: CASSPTGTGEKYGYTF. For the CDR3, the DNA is TGTGCCAGCTCACCAACCGGGACAGGGGAAAAATATGGCTACACCTTC.

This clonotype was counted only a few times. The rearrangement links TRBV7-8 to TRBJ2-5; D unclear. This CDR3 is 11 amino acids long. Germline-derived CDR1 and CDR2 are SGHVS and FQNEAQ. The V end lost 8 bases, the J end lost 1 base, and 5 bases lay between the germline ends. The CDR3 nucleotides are TGTGCCAGCCGGAGCCAAGAGACCCAGTACTTC. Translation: CASRSQETQYF.

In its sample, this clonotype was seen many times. CDR3 sequence reads: CASSPSGGLNYGYTF. CDR3 nucleotide sequence: TGTGCCAGCAGCCCTTCGGGGGGGCTTAACTATGGCTACACCTTC. V and J are TRBV12-3 or TRBV12-4 and TRBJ1-2, with D perhaps matching TRBD1 (6 bases). The V and J ends lost 6 bases and 1 base respectively, with 15 bases between them. The CDR3 loop spans 15 amino acids.

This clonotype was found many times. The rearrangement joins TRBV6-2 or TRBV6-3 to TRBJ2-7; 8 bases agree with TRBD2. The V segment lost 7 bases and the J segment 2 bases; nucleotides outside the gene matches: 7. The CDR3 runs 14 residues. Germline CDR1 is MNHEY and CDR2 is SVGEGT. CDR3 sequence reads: CASTAPGLAYEQYF. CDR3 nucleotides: TGTGCCAGCACCGCTCCGGGACTAGCCTACGAGCAGTACTTC.

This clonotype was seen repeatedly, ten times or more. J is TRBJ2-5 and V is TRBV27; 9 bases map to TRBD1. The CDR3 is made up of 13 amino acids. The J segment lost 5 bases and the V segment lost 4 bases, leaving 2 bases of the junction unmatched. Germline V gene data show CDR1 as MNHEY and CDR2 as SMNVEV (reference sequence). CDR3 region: CASSSGQGETQYF. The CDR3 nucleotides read TGTGCCAGCAGTTCCGGACAGGGGGAGACCCAGTACTTC.

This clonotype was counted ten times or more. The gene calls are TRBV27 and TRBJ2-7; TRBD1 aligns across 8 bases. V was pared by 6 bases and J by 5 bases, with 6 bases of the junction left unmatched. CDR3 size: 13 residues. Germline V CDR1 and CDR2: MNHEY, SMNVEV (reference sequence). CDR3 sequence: CASRGQGDNEQYF. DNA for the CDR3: TGTGCCAGCAGAGGACAGGGTGACAACGAGCAGTACTTC.

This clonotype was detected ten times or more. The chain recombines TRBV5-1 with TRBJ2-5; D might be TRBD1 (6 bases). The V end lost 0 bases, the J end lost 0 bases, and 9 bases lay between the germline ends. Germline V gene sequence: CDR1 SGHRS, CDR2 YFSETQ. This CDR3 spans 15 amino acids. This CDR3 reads CASSLVGTNQETQYF. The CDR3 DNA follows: TGCGCCAGCAGCTTGGTCGGGACAAACCAAGAGACCCAGTACTTC.

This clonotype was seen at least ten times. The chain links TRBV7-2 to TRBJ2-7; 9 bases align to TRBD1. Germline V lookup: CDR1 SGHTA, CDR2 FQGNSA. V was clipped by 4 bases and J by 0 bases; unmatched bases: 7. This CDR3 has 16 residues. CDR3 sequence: CASSSRGQGSSYEQYF. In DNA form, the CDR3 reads TGTGCCAGCAGCTCACGGGGACAGGGAAGCTCCTACGAGCAGTACTTC.

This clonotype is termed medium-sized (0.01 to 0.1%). This CDR3 is CASSPTEAYEQYF. The CDR3, as DNA: TGTGCCAGCAGCCCGACAGAAGCCTACGAGCAGTACTTC. The chain joins TRBV7-2 to TRBJ2-7; TRBD1 might be the D (5 bases). CDR3 length equals 13 residues. CDR1 and CDR2 (germline): SGHTA, FQGNSA. V lost 5 bases and J lost 2, with 10 bases in between.

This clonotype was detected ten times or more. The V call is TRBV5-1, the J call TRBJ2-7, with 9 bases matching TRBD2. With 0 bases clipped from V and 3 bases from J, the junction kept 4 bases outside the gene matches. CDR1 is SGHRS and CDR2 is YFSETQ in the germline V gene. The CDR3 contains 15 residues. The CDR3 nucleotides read TGCGCCAGCAGCTTGGAGGGACTAGCTTACTACGAGCAGTACTTC. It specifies CASSLEGLAYYEQYF.

The CDR3 coding sequence is TGTGCCACCAGCCTCAGGGACATTTCCTACGAGCAGTACTTC. Protein sequence: CATSLRDISYEQYF. V is TRBV15 and J is TRBJ2-7; D may be TRBD1 (6 bases). The CDR3 is made up of 14 amino acids. Germline CDR1 is LNHNV and CDR2 is YYDKDF (reference sequence). The V and J ends lost 5 bases and 1 base respectively, with 12 bases between them.

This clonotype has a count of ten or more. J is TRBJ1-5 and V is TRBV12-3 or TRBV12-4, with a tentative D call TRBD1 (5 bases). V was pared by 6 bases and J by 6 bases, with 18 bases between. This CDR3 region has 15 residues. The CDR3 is CASSRGWGGGQPQHF. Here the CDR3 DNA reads TGTGCCAGCAGCCGGGGATGGGGCGGTGGTCAGCCCCAGCATTTT.

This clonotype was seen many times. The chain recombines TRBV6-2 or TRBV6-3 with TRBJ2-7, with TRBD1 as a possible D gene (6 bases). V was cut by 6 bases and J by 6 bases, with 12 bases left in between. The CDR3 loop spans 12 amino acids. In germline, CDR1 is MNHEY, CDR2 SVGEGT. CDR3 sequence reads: CASSNREVEQYF. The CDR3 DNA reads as TGTGCCAGCAGCAACAGGGAAGTCGAGCAGTACTTC.

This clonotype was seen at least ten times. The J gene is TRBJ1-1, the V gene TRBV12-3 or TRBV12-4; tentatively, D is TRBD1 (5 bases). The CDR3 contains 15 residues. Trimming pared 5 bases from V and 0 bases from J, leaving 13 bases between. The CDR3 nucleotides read TGTGCCAGCAGTCCCCCGACAGAATTGAACACTGAAGCTTTCTTT. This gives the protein CASSPPTELNTEAFF.

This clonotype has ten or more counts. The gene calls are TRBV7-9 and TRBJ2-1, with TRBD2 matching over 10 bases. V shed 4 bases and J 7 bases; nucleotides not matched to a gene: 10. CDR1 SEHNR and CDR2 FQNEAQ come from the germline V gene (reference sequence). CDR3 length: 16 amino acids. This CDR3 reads CASSSFGAGGPNEQFF. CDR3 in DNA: TGTGCCAGCAGCTCATTCGGAGCGGGGGGGCCTAATGAGCAGTTCTTC.

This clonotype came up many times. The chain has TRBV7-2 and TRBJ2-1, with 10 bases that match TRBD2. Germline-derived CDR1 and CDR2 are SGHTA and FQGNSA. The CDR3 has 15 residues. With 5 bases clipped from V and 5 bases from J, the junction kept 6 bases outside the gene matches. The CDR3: CASSRAGGIDNEQFF. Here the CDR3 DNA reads TGTGCCAGCAGCCGAGCGGGGGGGATAGACAATGAGCAGTTCTTC.